The TCR beta chain under discussion was sequenced for a study of blood T cell repertoires in COVID-19. Study information: Acute and convalescent COVID-19 specimens originated in the United States, Italy and Spain.

Original processing notes: Amplification with reference gene primers provided the estimates of nucleated cell counts. Some clones are missing from TCRdb's copy, which holds only in-frame ones; the method was immunoSEQ multiplex PCR. D and trimming come from the DNA, and the V and J calls and clone size come from that table. This sample has 110,000 to 150,000 clones, with 88% found just once. This clone appeared a few times. CDR3 length: 13 residues. V was pared by 5 bases and J by 2 bases, with 9 bases between. Looked up from germline, CDR1 is SEHNR and CDR2 is FQNEAQ (reference sequence). This receptor was taken from a woman between 50 and 59 years old with acute or convalescent COVID-19. The source material was peripheral blood. The rearrangement uses TRBV7-9 and TRBJ1-1; no firm D call. Here the CDR3 DNA reads TGTGCCAGCAGCCTGACATATAACACTGAAGCTTTCTTT. Protein product: CASSLTYNTEAFF.